Listed here are 32 T cell receptor beta chains from one sample, sequenced in a study of blood T cell repertoires in COVID-19 (dated by TCRdb to 2019 to 2021). Libraries were built with the immunoSEQ multiplex PCR assay. Held by TCRdb, this immuneACCESS table contains in-frame sequences only and omits some clones. Under half of the omission traces to an unresolved V gene where checked; the cause of the rest is unknown. The table for this sample lists about 180,000 clones; 86% of them were counted only once. The ten largest clones capture roughly 2.8% of the sample. Sequencing input: peripheral blood. These receptors were obtained from a woman in her 30s with active or convalescent COVID-19.

The rearrangement uses TRBV6-5 and TRBJ2-5; D perhaps matches TRBD1 (5 bases). Looked up from germline, CDR1 is MNHEY and CDR2 is SVGAGI. The CDR3 consists of 15 residues. The germline V and J ends were trimmed by 4 bases and 2 bases, with 14 bases remaining between them. The chain's CDR3 is CASSLAGRSQETQYF. The CDR3 coding sequence is TGTGCCAGCAGTTTAGCAGGGCGTTCACAAGAGACCCAGTACTTC.

The CDR3: CASSSSRLVSTDTQYF. In nucleotides, the CDR3 is TGTGCCAGCAGCTCGTCTCGACTAGTTAGCACAGATACGCAGTATTTT. This chain links TRBV11-2 with TRBJ2-3; a possible D gene is TRBD2 (6 bases). The length of the CDR3 is 16 residues. Trimming took 4 bases from V and 0 from J, leaving 14 bases between them. In germline, CDR1 is SGHAT, CDR2 FQNNGV.

The gene calls are TRBV19 and TRBJ2-7; TRBD2 matches 9 bases. CDR1 is LNHDA and CDR2 is SQIVND in the germline V gene (reference sequence). The trim removed 6 bases at V and 3 bases at J, leaving 3 bases unmatched. The CDR3 has 13 amino acids. The CDR3 nucleotides are TGTGCCAGTAGGACTAGCGGAGACTACGAGCAGTACTTC. Translation gives CASRTSGDYEQYF.

The chain is built from TRBV11-2 and TRBJ2-1; 8 nucleotides align to TRBD1. CDR1 and CDR2 from the germline V gene are SGHAT and FQNNGV. This CDR3 has 15 residues. J gave up 10 bases and V 6 bases, and 14 bases lay outside the gene matches. The CDR3 region is CASRETGTGLGEQFF. CDR3 bases: TGTGCCAGCAGGGAGACCGGGACAGGCTTGGGGGAGCAGTTCTTC.

J is TRBJ1-3 and V is TRBV7-9; TRBD1 might be the D (6 bases). V lost 3 bases and J lost 3, with 15 bases in between. This CDR3 is 16 amino acids long. Germline values: CDR1 SEHNR, CDR2 FQNEAQ (reference sequence). The CDR3 coding sequence is TGTGCCAGCAGCTTTATCGGGACAACTTTTGGAAACACCATATATTTT. Translating gives CASSFIGTTFGNTIYF. Looking up the rest from reference TRBV7-9 and TRBJ1-3 gives the full variable domain: DTGVSQNPRHKITKRGQNVTFRCDPISEHNRLYWYRQTLGQGPEFLTYFQNEAQLEKSRLLSDRFSAERPKGSFSTLEIQRTEQGDSAMYLCASSFIGTTFGNTIYFGEGSWLTVV.

CDR3 region: CASSPAGDTIYF. Written as DNA, the CDR3 is TGTGCCAGCAGCCCGGCGGGGGACACCATATATTTT. V and J are TRBV7-8 and TRBJ1-3, with D possibly being TRBD1 (5 bases). The CDR3 loop spans 12 amino acids. Between the trimmed V and J ends, which lost 5 bases and 8 bases, there was a span of 10 bases. Germline CDR1 reads SGHVS; CDR2 reads FQNEAQ.

This clone was seen just once. The J gene is TRBJ2-2, the V gene TRBV27; TRBD2 aligns across 12 bases. The CDR3 is 18 amino acids. Per the germline V gene, CDR1 is MNHEY and CDR2 is SMNVEV (reference sequence). J gave up 5 bases and V 2 bases, and 9 bases lay outside the gene matches. The CDR3 coding sequence is TGTGCCAGCAGTTTAAGGGGGCTAGCGGGAGGGCTGACCGGGGAGCTGTTTTTT. Translated, it gives CASSLRGLAGGLTGELFF.

The CDR3 sequence: CASSDPTVPYEQYF. In nucleotides, the CDR3 is TGTGCCAGTAGTGACCCGACAGTACCCTACGAGCAGTACTTC. This chain uses TRBV19 with TRBJ2-7; a weak D match, TRBD1 (5 bases). The germline V and J ends were trimmed by 5 bases and 2 bases, with 13 bases remaining between them. CDR3 length: 14 amino acids. Per germline, CDR1 LNHDA and CDR2 SQIVND (reference sequence).

The V and J genes are TRBV7-8 and TRBJ2-5; 13 bases match TRBD2. Germline V gives CDR1 SGHVS, CDR2 FQNEAQ. J lost 5 bases, V lost 5 bases, and 8 bases had no gene match. CDR3 length: 16 residues. CDR3 region: CASSQGLAGNEETQYF. DNA for the CDR3: TGTGCCAGCAGCCAGGGACTAGCGGGGAATGAGGAGACCCAGTACTTC.

The chain employs TRBV11-3 and TRBJ2-3, with 12 bases lining up with TRBD2. The CDR3 covers 18 residues. CDR1 is SGHNT, CDR2 YENEEA, per germline. Trimming cost V 1 base and J 1 base; bases outside gene matches: 6. The CDR3 bases are TGTGCCAGCAGCTTAGGAGTTTGGACTAGCGGGGGCACAGATACGCAGTATTTT. This translates into CASSLGVWTSGGTDTQYF. Looking up the rest from reference TRBV11-3 and TRBJ2-3 gives the full variable domain: EAGVVQSPRYKIIEKKQPVAFWCNPISGHNTLYWYLQNLGQGPELLIRYENEEAVDDSQLPKDRFSAERLKGVDSTLKIQPAELGDSAVYLCASSLGVWTSGGTDTQYFGPGTRLTVL.

The chain employs TRBV19 and TRBJ2-3; D is ambiguous. The CDR3 extends over 13 amino acids. The V end lost 5 bases, the J end lost 4 bases, and 10 bases lay between the germline ends. Germline CDR1 and CDR2: LNHDA and SQIVND (reference sequence). The CDR3 DNA reads TGTGCCAGTAGTCGGTCCGCCTCAGATACGCAGTATTTT. It is translated as CASSRSASDTQYF. The variable domain in full, with the rest retrieved from reference TRBV19 and TRBJ2-3, is DGGITQSPKYLFRKEGQNVTLSCEQNLNHDAMYWYRQDPGQGLRLIYYSQIVNDFQKGDIAEGYSVSREKKESFPLTVTSAQKNPTAFYLCASSRSASDTQYFGPGTRLTVL.

The chain combines TRBV15 with TRBJ1-6, with 8 bases fitting TRBD1. CDR1 is LNHNV, CDR2 YYDKDF, per germline (reference sequence). The CDR3 is 17 residues long. V lost 1 base, J lost 8 bases, and 10 bases stayed unmatched. CDR3 coding DNA: TGTGCCACCAGCAGAGGGGGACAGGCCGCGCCTGATTCACCCCTCCACTTT. This codes for CATSRGGQAAPDSPLHF.

The chain carries TRBV5-1 and TRBJ2-7, with D possibly TRBD2 on 6 matching bases. CDR1 and CDR2 (germline): SGHRS, YFSETQ. Trimming took 4 bases from V and 6 from J, leaving 17 bases between them. The CDR3 loop spans 14 amino acids. CDR3 sequence: CASSPGAVKGEQYF. The DNA of the CDR3 is TGCGCCAGCAGCCCGGGAGCCGTTAAGGGCGAGCAGTACTTC.

The chain uses TRBV7-9 and TRBJ2-3; 12 bases align to TRBD2. J gave up 0 bases and V 5 bases, and 9 bases lay outside the gene matches. This CDR3 is built from 18 residues. Germline V CDR1 and CDR2: SEHNR, FQNEAQ (reference sequence). The DNA for the CDR3 is TGTGCCAGCAGCACTCTGCTAGCGGGAGGGTCTAGCACAGATACGCAGTATTTT. Its protein is CASSTLLAGGSSTDTQYF.

J is TRBJ2-7 and V is TRBV7-9; TRBD2 might be the D (5 bases). The V gene's germline CDR1 is SEHNR and CDR2 FQNEAQ (reference sequence). Trimming took off 2 bases at V and 7 bases at J, with 6 bases between the two ends. CDR3 size: 11 residues. As DNA, the CDR3 is TGTGCCAGCAGCTTATGGGAGGAGCAGTACTTC. Protein product: CASSLWEEQYF.

At least ten counts were recorded for this clone. This chain uses TRBV19 with TRBJ2-1; 10 bases agree with TRBD1. V shed 5 bases, J shed 3 bases, and the junction held 4 bases outside the gene matches. The germline V gene encodes CDR1 LNHDA and CDR2 SQIVND (reference sequence). The CDR3 sequence is 15 residues long. The CDR3 region has the DNA TGTGCCAGTAGTCCCGGACAGGGGGTCTACAATGAGCAGTTCTTC. Protein product: CASSPGQGVYNEQFF.

This clone was counted only a few times. The V gene is TRBV11-2, the J gene TRBJ2-2; D gene uncertain. CDR3 length: 13 amino acids. Trimming removed 2 bases from V and 6 bases from J, with 7 bases in between. Per germline, CDR1 SGHAT and CDR2 FQNNGV. The CDR3 region is CASSLPLPGELFF. In DNA, the CDR3 is TGTGCCAGCAGCTTACCTCTTCCCGGGGAGCTGTTTTTT.

This chain links TRBV7-9 with TRBJ2-3, with 7 bases aligning to TRBD1. Germline trimming cut 0 bases from V and 1 base from J; bases unmatched to any gene: 1. In germline, CDR1 is SEHNR, CDR2 FQNEAQ (reference sequence). The CDR3 is made up of 15 amino acids. The CDR3 DNA reads as TGTGCCAGCAGCTTAGCCGGGACAGGCACAGATACGCAGTATTTT. Translating gives CASSLAGTGTDTQYF.

V is TRBV3-1 (or the pseudogene TRBV3-2) and J is TRBJ2-7, with 7 positions matching TRBD1. The junction had 7 bases not matched to a gene; V was cut back by 0 bases and J by 5 bases. Germline CDR1 reads LGHDT; CDR2 reads YNNKEL (reference sequence). The CDR3 covers 15 residues. CDR3 sequence (DNA): TGTGCCAGCAGCCAAGAGACAGGGCTGGAGGACGAGCAGTACTTC. Its protein is CASSQETGLEDEQYF.

To note about this clone: A read error may account for a junction end that differs from germline. The chain has TRBV7-7 and TRBJ2-7; TRBD1 aligns across 8 bases. This CDR3 contains 13 residues. Germline-derived CDR1 and CDR2 are SSHAT and FNYEAQ (reference sequence). CDR3 nucleotides: TGTGCTAGCAGCCTGGGACAGGACTACGAGCAGTACTTC. Residues: CASSLGQDYEQYF.

The rearrangement links TRBV19 to TRBJ2-1, with a weak D call TRBD2 (5 bases). CDR1 and CDR2 (germline): LNHDA, SQIVND (reference sequence). V gave up 6 bases and J gave up 6 bases, with 18 bases separating them. This CDR3 is 15 amino acids long. CDR3 region: CASRGREIHPNEQFF. The CDR3 bases are TGTGCCAGTAGGGGTCGGGAAATCCACCCCAATGAGCAGTTCTTC.

V and J are TRBV6-5 and TRBJ1-5; possible D gene TRBD1, 5 bases. There are 15 residues in the CDR3. The germline V and J ends were trimmed by 6 bases and 9 bases, with 21 bases remaining between them. Germline loops: CDR1 MNHEY, CDR2 SVGAGI. Here the CDR3 reads CASSGGWGDKGPQHF. The DNA of the CDR3 is TGTGCCAGCAGCGGGGGGTGGGGTGACAAAGGGCCCCAGCATTTT.

The J gene is TRBJ2-5, the V gene TRBV15; D is possibly TRBD1 (5 bases). V shed 2 bases and J shed 1 base, with 11 bases lying between them. The CDR3 loop spans 15 amino acids. The germline V gene encodes CDR1 LNHNV and CDR2 YYDKDF (reference sequence). The CDR3 protein is CATSRNRLSQETQYF. CDR3 nucleotides: TGTGCCACCAGCAGAAACAGGTTGAGCCAAGAGACCCAGTACTTC. The full variable domain, its missing parts supplied by reference TRBV15 and TRBJ2-5, is DAMVIQNPRYQVTQFGKPVTLSCSQTLNHNVMYWYQQKSSQAPKLLFHYYDKDFNNEADTPDNFQSRRPNTSFCFLDIRSPGLGDTAMYLCATSRNRLSQETQYFGPGTRLLVL.

Worth noting for this clone: The sample contains more than one DNA sequence encoding this CDR3. The rearrangement links TRBV5-1 to TRBJ2-2; D is possibly TRBD2 (6 bases). Per the germline V gene, CDR1 is SGHRS and CDR2 is YFSETQ. Trimming took off 0 bases at V and 5 bases at J, with 11 bases between the two ends. This CDR3 has 15 amino acids. In DNA form, the CDR3 reads TGCGCCAGCAGCTTGGGAGGTCGGGGGACCGGGGAGCTGTTTTTT. This translates into CASSLGGRGTGELFF.

The V and J genes are TRBV27 and TRBJ1-2; tentatively, D is TRBD1 (6 bases). This CDR3 has 14 residues. The V and J ends lost 4 bases and 7 bases respectively, with 16 bases between them. Germline V gives CDR1 MNHEY, CDR2 SMNVEV (reference sequence). CDR3 region: CASSSRGGGSGYTF. The CDR3 DNA is TGTGCCAGCAGTTCTCGGGGAGGGGGGTCTGGCTACACCTTC.

The chain carries TRBV28 and TRBJ2-5; unclear D gene. The germline V gene has CDR1 MDHEN and CDR2 SYDVKM. The germline V and J ends were trimmed by 7 bases and 4 bases, with 10 bases remaining between them. This CDR3 comprises 12 residues. In nucleotides, the CDR3 is TGTGCCAGCACCAATCCCCCAGAGACCCAGTACTTC. This codes for CASTNPPETQYF.

This chain's CDR3 is CASSQDHGQTNLYYEQYF. CDR3 DNA sequence: TGTGCCAGCAGCCAAGATCACGGACAGACCAATTTATACTACGAGCAGTACTTC. V is TRBV3-1 (or the pseudogene TRBV3-2) and J is TRBJ2-7; maybe TRBD1 (6 bases). The CDR3 totals 18 residues. V dropped 0 bases and J dropped 3 bases, with 21 bases sitting between them. Germline lookup yields CDR1 LGHDT and CDR2 YNNKEL (reference sequence).

This sequence joins TRBV9 and TRBJ2-7; the match to TRBD2 covers 10 bases. Germline-derived CDR1 and CDR2 are SGDLS and YYNGEE. The CDR3 has 14 amino acids. J was trimmed by 4 bases and V by 5 bases; bases with no gene match: 6. CDR3 DNA sequence: TGTGCCAGCAGTGAAAGCGGGGGGGCATACGAGCAGTACTTC. Protein: CASSESGGAYEQYF.

The genes are TRBV5-8 and TRBJ2-7; possible D gene TRBD2, 5 bases. Trimming removed 4 bases at V and 0 bases at J, with 17 bases between. CDR3 length: 16 residues. Germline CDR1 reads SGHTS; CDR2 reads YDEGEE. CDR3: CASSRPYGLASYEQYF. The CDR3 nucleotides read TGTGCCAGCAGCCGACCTTATGGACTGGCCTCCTACGAGCAGTACTTC.

The gene calls are TRBV5-1 and TRBJ2-7; TRBD1 might be the D (5 bases). Germline V gene sequence: CDR1 SGHRS, CDR2 YFSETQ. This CDR3 has 16 residues. V was shortened by 2 bases and J by 0 bases, with 15 bases between the two germline ends. The CDR3 coding sequence is TGCGCCAGCAGCTTCTTTGGGGCGGAGAGCTCCTACGAGCAGTACTTC. Translation: CASSFFGAESSYEQYF.

The chain couples TRBV19 to TRBJ1-5; 12 bases are a match to TRBD1. Germline trimming cut 11 bases from V and 5 bases from J; bases unmatched to any gene: 4. Germline loops: CDR1 LNHDA, CDR2 SQIVND (reference sequence). The CDR3 contains 13 residues. CDR3 amino acids: CAGGQGADQPQHF. For the CDR3, the DNA is TGTGCCGGGGGACAGGGGGCTGATCAGCCCCAGCATTTT.

There are a few counts of this clone. The chain carries TRBV30 and TRBJ1-6; TRBD1 aligns across 8 bases. V lost 4 bases and J lost 10; bases outside the gene matches: 9. Germline V gene lookup returns CDR1 GTSNPN and CDR2 SVGIG (reference sequence). CDR3 length: 14 amino acids. CDR3 sequence: CAWTRQGLESPLHF. CDR3 sequence (DNA): TGTGCCTGGACCAGACAGGGGTTAGAGTCACCCCTCCACTTT.